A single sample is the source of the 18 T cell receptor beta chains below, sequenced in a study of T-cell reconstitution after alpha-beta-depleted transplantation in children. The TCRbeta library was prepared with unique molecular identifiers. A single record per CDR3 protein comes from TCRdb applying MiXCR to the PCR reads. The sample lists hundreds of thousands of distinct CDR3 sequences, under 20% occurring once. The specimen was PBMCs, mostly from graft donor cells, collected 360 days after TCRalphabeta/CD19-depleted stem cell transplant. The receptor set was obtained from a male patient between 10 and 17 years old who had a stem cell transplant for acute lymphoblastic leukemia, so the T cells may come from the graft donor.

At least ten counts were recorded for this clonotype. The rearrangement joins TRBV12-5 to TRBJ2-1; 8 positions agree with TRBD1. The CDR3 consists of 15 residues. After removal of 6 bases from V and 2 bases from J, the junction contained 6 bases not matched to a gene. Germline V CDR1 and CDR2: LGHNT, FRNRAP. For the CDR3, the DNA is TGTGCTAGTGGCCGAGACAGGGGCCCCTACAATGAGCAGTTCTTC. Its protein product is CASGRDRGPYNEQFF.

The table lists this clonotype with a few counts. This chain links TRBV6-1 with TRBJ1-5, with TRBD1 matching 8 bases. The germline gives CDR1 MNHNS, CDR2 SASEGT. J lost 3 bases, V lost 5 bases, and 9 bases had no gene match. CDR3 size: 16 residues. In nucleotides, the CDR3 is TGTGCCAGCAGTACCCAGGACAGGGTCCTCAATCAGCCCCAGCATTTT. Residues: CASSTQDRVLNQPQHF.

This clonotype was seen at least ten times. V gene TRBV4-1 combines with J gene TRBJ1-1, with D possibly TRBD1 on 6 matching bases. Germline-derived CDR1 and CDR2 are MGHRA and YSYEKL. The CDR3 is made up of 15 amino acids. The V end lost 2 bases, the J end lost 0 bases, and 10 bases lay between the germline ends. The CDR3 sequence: CASSQQGTMNTEAFF. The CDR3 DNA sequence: TGCGCCAGCAGCCAACAGGGGACAATGAACACTGAAGCTTTCTTT.

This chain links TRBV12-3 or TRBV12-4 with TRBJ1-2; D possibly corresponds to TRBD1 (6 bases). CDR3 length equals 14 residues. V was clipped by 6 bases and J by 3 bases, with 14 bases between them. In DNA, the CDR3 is TGTGCCAGCAGACCCACACAGGGATACTATGGCTACACCTTC. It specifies CASRPTQGYYGYTF.

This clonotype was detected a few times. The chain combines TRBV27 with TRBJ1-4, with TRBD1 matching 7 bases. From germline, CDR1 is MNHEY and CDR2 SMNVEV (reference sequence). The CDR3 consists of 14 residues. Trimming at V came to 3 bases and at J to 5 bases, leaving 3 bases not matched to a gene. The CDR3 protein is CASSFGTVNEKLFF. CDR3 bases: TGTGCCAGCAGTTTTGGGACAGTAAATGAAAAACTGTTTTTT.

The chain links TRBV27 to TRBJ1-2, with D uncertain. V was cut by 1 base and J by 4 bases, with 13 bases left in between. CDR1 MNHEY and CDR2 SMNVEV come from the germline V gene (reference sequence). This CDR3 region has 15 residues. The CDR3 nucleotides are TGTGCCAGCAGTTTATTCCCCGGACGCAGCTATGGCTACACCTTC. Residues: CASSLFPGRSYGYTF.

The CDR3 region has the DNA TGCAGTGCTACGAGACAGGGGGCGGACTACAATGAGCAGTTCTTC. It yields the protein CSATRQGADYNEQFF. V usage is TRBV20-1 and J usage is TRBJ2-1, with 10 bases aligning to TRBD1. J was trimmed by 3 bases and V by 4 bases; bases with no gene match: 6. CDR3 length: 15 residues. Germline V gene lookup returns CDR1 DFQATT and CDR2 SNEGSKA (reference sequence).

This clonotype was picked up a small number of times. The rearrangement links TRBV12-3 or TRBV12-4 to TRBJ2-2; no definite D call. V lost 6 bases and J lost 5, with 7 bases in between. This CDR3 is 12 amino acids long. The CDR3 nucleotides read TGTGCCAGCAGGCAGTATACCGGGGAGCTGTTTTTT. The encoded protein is CASRQYTGELFF.

CDR3 nucleotides: TGCAGTGCTAGAGGAGGTAACCCGACAGGGTGGCAGAGCGGGGAGCTGTTTTTT. The encoded protein is CSARGGNPTGWQSGELFF. The V gene is TRBV20-1, the J gene TRBJ2-2, with 7 bases identical to TRBD1. Germline CDR1 DFQATT, CDR2 SNEGSKA (reference sequence). V shed 1 base, J shed 7 bases, and the junction held 18 bases outside the gene matches. The CDR3 sequence is 18 residues long.

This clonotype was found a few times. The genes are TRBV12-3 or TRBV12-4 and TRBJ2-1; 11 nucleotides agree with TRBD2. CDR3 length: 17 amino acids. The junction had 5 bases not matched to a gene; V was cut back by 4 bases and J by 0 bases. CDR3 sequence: CASSSGTSGGSYNEQFF. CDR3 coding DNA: TGTGCCAGCAGTTCGGGGACTAGCGGAGGCTCCTACAATGAGCAGTTCTTC.

The CDR3: CASRYRDRVEKLFF. In DNA form, the CDR3 reads TGTGCCAGCAGGTACCGGGACAGGGTCGAAAAACTGTTTTTT. The chain is built from TRBV12-3 or TRBV12-4 and TRBJ1-4, with TRBD1 matching 9 bases. V lost 6 bases, J lost 8 bases, and 7 bases stayed unmatched. This CDR3 contains 14 residues.

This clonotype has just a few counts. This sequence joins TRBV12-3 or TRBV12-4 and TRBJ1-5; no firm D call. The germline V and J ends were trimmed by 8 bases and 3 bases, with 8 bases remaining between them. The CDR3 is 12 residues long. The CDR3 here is CASQESNQPQHF. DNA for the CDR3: TGTGCCAGCCAGGAATCCAATCAGCCCCAGCATTTT.

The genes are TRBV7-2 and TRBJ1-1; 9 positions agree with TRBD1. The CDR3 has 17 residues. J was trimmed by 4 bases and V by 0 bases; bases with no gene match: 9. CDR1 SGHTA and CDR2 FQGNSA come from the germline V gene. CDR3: CASSLAGTGTGITEAFF. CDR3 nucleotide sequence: TGTGCCAGCAGCTTAGCGGGCACCGGGACAGGGATCACTGAAGCTTTCTTT.

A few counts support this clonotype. The CDR3 sequence: CASSNRGLKGEKLFF. The CDR3, as DNA: TGTGCCAGCAGCAACCGGGGCCTCAAAGGGGAAAAACTGTTTTTT. This chain joins TRBV25-1 and TRBJ1-4, with a weak D call TRBD1 (5 bases). This CDR3 comprises 15 residues. Germline assignment: CDR1 MGHDK and CDR2 SYGVNS. V dropped 6 bases and J dropped 8 bases, with 19 bases sitting between them.

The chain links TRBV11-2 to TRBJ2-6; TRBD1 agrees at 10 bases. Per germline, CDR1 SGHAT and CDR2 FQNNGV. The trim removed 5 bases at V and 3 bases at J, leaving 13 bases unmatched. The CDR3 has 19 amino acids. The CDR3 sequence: CASSPTPFGTGDGANVLTF. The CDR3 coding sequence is TGTGCCAGCAGCCCCACACCTTTTGGGACAGGGGATGGGGCCAACGTCCTGACTTTC.

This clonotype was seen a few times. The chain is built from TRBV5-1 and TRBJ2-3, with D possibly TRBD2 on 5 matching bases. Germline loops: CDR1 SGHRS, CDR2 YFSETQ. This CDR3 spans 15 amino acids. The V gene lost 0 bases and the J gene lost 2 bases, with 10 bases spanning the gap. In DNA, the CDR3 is TGCGCCAGCAGCTTGGCATGGCGGGCCACAGATACGCAGTATTTT. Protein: CASSLAWRATDTQYF. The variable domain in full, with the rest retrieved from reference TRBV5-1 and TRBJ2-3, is KAGVTQTPRYLIKTRGQQVTLSCSPISGHRSVSWYQQTPGQGLQFLFEYFSETQRNKGNFPGRFSGRQFSNSRSEMNVSTLELGDSALYLCASSLAWRATDTQYFGPGTRLTVL.

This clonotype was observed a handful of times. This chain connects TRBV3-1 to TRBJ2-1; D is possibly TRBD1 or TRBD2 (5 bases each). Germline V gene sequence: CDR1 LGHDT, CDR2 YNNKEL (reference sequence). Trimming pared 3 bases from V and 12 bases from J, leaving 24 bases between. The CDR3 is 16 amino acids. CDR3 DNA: TGTGCCAGCAGCCAGACGGCCTGGGGAACGAGAGGGGTGCAGTTCTTC. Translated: CASSQTAWGTRGVQFF.

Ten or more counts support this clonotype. The CDR3, as DNA: TGTGCCAGCACCCTGACAGGTTACTATGGCTACACCTTC. This translates into CASTLTGYYGYTF. The chain recombines TRBV7-9 with TRBJ1-2, with D maybe TRBD1 (6 bases). V dropped 7 bases and J dropped 3 bases, with 12 bases sitting between them. Germline CDR1 SEHNR, CDR2 FQNEAQ (reference sequence). The CDR3 runs to 13 residues.